This T cell receptor beta chain was recorded in a study of breast tumors, draining lymph nodes, adjacent tissues. Ten or more counts support this clonotype. Its matching antigen is unknown. Axillary draining lymph nodes of breast cancer patients supplied the node samples. There are 14 residues in the CDR3. The trim removed 8 bases at V and 2 bases at J, leaving 7 bases unmatched. The germline V gene encodes CDR1 DFQATT and CDR2 SNEGSKA (reference sequence). A single record per CDR3 protein comes from TCRdb applying MiXCR to the multiplex PCR reads. Of 120,000 or so distinct CDR3 sequences in the sample, 15% to 20% were seen once. Study-wide points: Tumor T cell lymph node origin was a supported hypothesis, not proven. Luminal-like breast cancer showed significantly higher tumor–nontumor repertoire similarity than basal-like.

The sequencing sample was made of axillary lymph node tissue. V gene TRBV20-1 combines with J gene TRBJ2-5; 11 nucleotides align to TRBD2. The origin of this receptor is a female donor with breast cancer. Some clones in this sample may be carry-over from other donors' samples. CDR3 amino acids: CSYVSGGDQETQYF. CDR3 sequence (DNA): TGCAGTTACGTTAGCGGGGGGGATCAAGAGACCCAGTACTTC.